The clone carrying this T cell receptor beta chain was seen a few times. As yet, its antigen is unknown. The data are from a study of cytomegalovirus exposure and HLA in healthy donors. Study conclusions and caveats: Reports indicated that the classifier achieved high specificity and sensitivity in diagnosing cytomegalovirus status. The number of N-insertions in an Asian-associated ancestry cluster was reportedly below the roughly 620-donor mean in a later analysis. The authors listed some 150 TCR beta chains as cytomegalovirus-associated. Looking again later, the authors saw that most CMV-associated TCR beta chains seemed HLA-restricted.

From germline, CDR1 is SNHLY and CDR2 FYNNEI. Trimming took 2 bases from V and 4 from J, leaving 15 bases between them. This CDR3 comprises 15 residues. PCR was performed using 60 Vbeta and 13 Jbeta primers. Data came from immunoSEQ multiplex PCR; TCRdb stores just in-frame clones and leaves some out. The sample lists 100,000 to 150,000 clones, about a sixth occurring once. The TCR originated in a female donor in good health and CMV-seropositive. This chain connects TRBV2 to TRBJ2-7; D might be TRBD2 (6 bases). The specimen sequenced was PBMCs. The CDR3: CASSERAGRTYEQYF. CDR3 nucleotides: TGTGCCAGCAGTGAAAGGGCAGGGAGGACTTACGAGCAGTACTTC.